This TCR beta chain comes out of a study of shared clonotypes between healthy human individuals. CD45RO-negative cells were positively selected for CCR7, leaving out terminally differentiated effector memory CD45RA+ cells. A word on this clone: The antigen remains undetermined.

Study-level findings and limits: Rarefaction curves obtained for sorted subsets showed sequencing incomplete despite large depth.

Germline CDR1 reads MNHEY; CDR2 reads SVGAGI. Trimming took 5 bases from V and 8 from J, leaving 21 bases between them. The CDR3 sequence is 15 residues long. In the source study's methods: For the immunoSEQ data, sequences were junction-only without quality scores, so filtering differed. Some clones are missing from TCRdb's copy, which holds only in-frame ones; the method was immunoSEQ multiplex PCR. D and trimming were read from the DNA, whereas the V and J calls and clone size are those reported in that table. The sample records about 2.1 million clones, approximately 92% being singletons. The sequenced material came from naive CD8+ T cells from PBMCs. This TCR was sampled from a young man in good health. Some clones in this sample may be carry-over from other donors' samples. This chain joins TRBV6-5 and TRBJ2-5, with TRBD2 as a possible D gene (6 bases). DNA for the CDR3: TGTGCCAGCAGTCCCTCGGGGGAGGCACGGAGAACCCAGTACTTC. Translating gives CASSPSGEARRTQYF.